These 12 T cell receptor beta chains were sequenced from one sample in a study of blood T cell repertoires in COVID-19 (TCRdb year 2020). The library was generated by the immunoSEQ multiplex PCR assay. The immuneACCESS repertoire file appears here via TCRdb, limited to in-frame rearrangements. These files lack a portion of the clones; in checked studies, under half of the deficit traces to unresolved V genes, and the cause of the others is not known. For this sample the table gives about 190,000 clones, of which 86% were detected only once. Around 24% of the sample is taken by the ten largest. Specimen: PBMCs or T cells enriched from blood (not recorded which). Receptors were obtained from a woman between 40 and 55 years old in a cohort exposed to, infected with or recovered from COVID-19 (not recorded which).

There are a few counts of this clone. The J gene is TRBJ2-7, the V gene TRBV4-2, with TRBD2 matching over 9 bases. This CDR3 spans 15 amino acids. Per the germline V gene, CDR1 is LGHNA and CDR2 is YNFKEQ. V lost 1 base, J lost 4 bases, and 5 bases stayed unmatched. The chain's CDR3 is CASSQGRGGQYEQYF. CDR3 coding DNA: TGTGCCAGCAGCCAAGGGCGGGGGGGCCAATACGAGCAGTACTTC.

V gene TRBV9 combines with J gene TRBJ1-1; D gene ambiguous. The CDR3 extends over 13 amino acids. Trimming removed 1 base from V and 6 bases from J, with 10 bases in between. Germline CDR1 and CDR2: SGDLS and YYNGEE. The CDR3 coding sequence is TGTGCCAGCAGCGTAAGCCGGGGTGCTGAAGCTTTCTTT. Protein sequence: CASSVSRGAEAFF. Using reference TRBV9 and TRBJ1-1 for the parts outside the CDR3, the full variable domain is DSGVTQTPKHLITATGQRVTLRCSPRSGDLSVYWYQQSLDQGLQFLIQYYNGEERAKGNILERFSAQQFPDLHSELNLSSLELGDSALYFCASSVSRGAEAFFGQGTRLTVV.

The chain links TRBV2 to TRBJ1-5, with 9 bases that match TRBD1. CDR1 is SNHLY and CDR2 is FYNNEI in the germline V gene. Trimming removed 1 base from V and 5 bases from J; junction bases left unmatched: 0. This CDR3 has 14 amino acids. The CDR3 protein is CASSEGTGDQPQHF. CDR3 sequence (DNA): TGTGCCAGCAGTGAAGGGACAGGGGATCAGCCCCAGCATTTT.

This rearrangement joins TRBV30 to TRBJ2-7, with 8 bases lining up with TRBD2. Germline V gives CDR1 GTSNPN, CDR2 SVGIG (reference sequence). Trimming took 4 bases from V and 1 from J; bases not matched to a gene: 12. This CDR3 comprises 16 residues. In DNA, the CDR3 is TGTGCCTGGAAACCCCCTAGCCAGCGGGGGTCCTACGAGCAGTACTTC. This encodes CAWKPPSQRGSYEQYF.

The gene calls are TRBV24-1 and TRBJ1-5, with D hard to call. This CDR3 is 12 amino acids long. Germline V gene lookup returns CDR1 KGHDR and CDR2 SFDVKD. Trimming removed 5 bases from V and 9 bases from J, with 10 bases in between. CDR3 loop: CATSGHGGPQHF. Here the CDR3 DNA reads TGTGCCACCAGTGGTCACGGAGGGCCCCAGCATTTT.

The rearrangement links TRBV19 to TRBJ1-1, with D perhaps matching TRBD1 (5 bases). The CDR3 contains 15 residues. Germline CDR1 reads LNHDA; CDR2 reads SQIVND (reference sequence). V lost 5 bases and J 4 bases, leaving 17 bases between the germline ends. The CDR3 coding sequence is TGTGCCAGTAGTCCTGGGCCAGGGCGAAGCACTGAAGCTTTCTTT. Amino acid sequence: CASSPGPGRSTEAFF.

V is TRBV4-1 and J is TRBJ1-6, with unresolved D. Germline assignment: CDR1 MGHRA and CDR2 YSYEKL. V dropped 4 bases and J dropped 9 bases, with 10 bases sitting between them. This CDR3 has 13 residues. The CDR3 protein is CASSLEGSSPLHF. CDR3 in DNA: TGCGCCAGCAGCCTGGAAGGGAGTTCACCCCTCCACTTT.

The chain joins TRBV24-1 to TRBJ1-5, with D perhaps TRBD1 (6 bases). V shed 4 bases and J shed 6 bases, with 12 bases lying between them. Germline loops: CDR1 KGHDR, CDR2 SFDVKD. CDR3 size: 14 residues. The CDR3 sequence is CATSETGYGQPQHF. CDR3 DNA sequence: TGTGCCACCAGTGAGACAGGATACGGTCAGCCCCAGCATTTT.

With respect to this clone: Other DNA sequences in the same sample also yield this CDR3. The J gene is TRBJ1-1, the V gene TRBV7-9; 8 bases are a match to TRBD1. The trim removed 5 bases at V and 1 base at J, leaving 3 bases unmatched. The germline V gene encodes CDR1 SEHNR and CDR2 FQNEAQ (reference sequence). The CDR3 covers 14 residues. The CDR3 region is CASSPTGGNTEAFF. CDR3 coding DNA: TGTGCCAGCAGCCCAACAGGGGGGAACACTGAAGCTTTCTTT.

The sample holds a few counts of this clone. The chain uses TRBV29-1 and TRBJ1-1; D call uncertain. CDR1 SQVTM and CDR2 ANQGSEA come from the germline V gene. This CDR3 has 11 residues. V lost 5 bases and J lost 8, with 12 bases in between. The CDR3 region is CSVLGGLEAFF. The CDR3 DNA is TGCAGCGTTTTAGGAGGGTTAGAAGCTTTCTTT.

The gene calls are TRBV27 and TRBJ1-1; D gene ambiguous. Trimming left V 2 bases short and J 1 base short, with 5 bases between. The length of the CDR3 is 13 residues. CDR1 is MNHEY, CDR2 SMNVEV, per germline (reference sequence). The CDR3 bases are TGTGCCAGCAGTTTAGGGCCGAACACTGAAGCTTTCTTT. Encoded protein: CASSLGPNTEAFF.

This rearrangement joins TRBV5-1 to TRBJ2-7; 8 nucleotides match TRBD2. CDR1 SGHRS and CDR2 YFSETQ come from the germline V gene. CDR3 length equals 15 residues. V trimming: 0 bases; J trimming: 3 bases; junction bases outside the gene matches: 5. The CDR3 is CASSLERETLYEQYF. CDR3 sequence (DNA): TGCGCCAGCAGCTTGGAGCGGGAGACCCTCTACGAGCAGTACTTC. The whole variable domain, filled in from reference TRBV5-1 and TRBJ2-7, reads KAGVTQTPRYLIKTRGQQVTLSCSPISGHRSVSWYQQTPGQGLQFLFEYFSETQRNKGNFPGRFSGRQFSNSRSEMNVSTLELGDSALYLCASSLERETLYEQYFGPGTRLTVT.